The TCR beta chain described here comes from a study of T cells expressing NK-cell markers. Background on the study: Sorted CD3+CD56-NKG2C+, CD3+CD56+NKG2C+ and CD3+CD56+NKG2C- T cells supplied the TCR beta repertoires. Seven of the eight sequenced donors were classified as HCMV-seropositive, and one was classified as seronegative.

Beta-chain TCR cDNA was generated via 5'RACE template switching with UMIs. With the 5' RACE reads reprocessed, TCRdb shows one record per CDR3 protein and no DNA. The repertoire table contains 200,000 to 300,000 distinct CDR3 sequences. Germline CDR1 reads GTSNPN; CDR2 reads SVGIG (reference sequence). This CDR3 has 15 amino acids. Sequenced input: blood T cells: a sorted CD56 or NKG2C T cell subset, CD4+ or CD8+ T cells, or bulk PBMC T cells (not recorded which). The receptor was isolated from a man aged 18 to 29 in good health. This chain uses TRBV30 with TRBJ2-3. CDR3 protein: CAWSETSGYTDTQYF.